Included here is one TCR beta chain sequence, with context. This clonotype was counted between two and nine times. Its antigen is unknown. No much larger clone is present one base from it, and per-base qualities are unavailable. The data originate from a study of regulatory T cells in long-lasting Graves disease (dated by TCRdb to about 2021). At the level of the whole study: Newly diagnosed Graves' disease patients had taken antithyroid drugs for less than 3 months. Patients with persistent Graves' disease were compared with patients with newly diagnosed Graves' disease using TCR sequencing and RNA sequencing of peripheral blood. The study was conducted in China and was registered as a clinical trial. A total of roughly 35 samples underwent TCR sequencing: around 13 from persistent and roughly 20 from newly diagnosed Graves' disease patients.

The investigation overall reported the following: The study examined only peripheral blood because the primary lesion, thyroid tissue, could not be accessed. Only the TCR beta chain was sequenced and analyzed. Persistent Graves' disease patients showed lower TCR Shannon entropy and fewer highly expanded clones than newly diagnosed patients, suggesting clonal expansion. Persistent patients shared more public clonotypes among themselves (around 2,800) than newly diagnosed patients did (nearly 1,000). The authors acknowledged the small sample size as a limitation that may reduce accuracy.

The library was obtained by multiplex PCR. The sequencer listed for this sample is Illumina HiSeq 4000. TCR beta libraries were built with iRepertoire HTBI primers and Arm-PCR amplification of CDR3 regions. Before sequencing, the PCR products underwent gel purification. Per the original workflow: Across samples, approximately 68 TRBV and 13 to 15 TRBJ segments were identified and used for gene usage analysis of CDR3 amino acid clonotypes. Filtered high-quality paired reads were merged into contigs using COPE and FqMerger. BLAST was used to align contigs to the IMGT TRBV, TRBD and TRBJ reference genes, and CDR3 was defined following IMGT. Clonotypes above 0.1% frequency were classified as highly expanded clones. Shannon entropy was used to measure repertoire diversity, and the Gini coefficient was used to measure V-J evenness. A clonotype was considered public if more than one individual shared it. TCRdb trimmed public reads at Q25 via fastp, called clones via MiXCR and kept in-frame beta chains. Under each unique CDR3 protein, matching rows form one entry showing the most common genes and DNA. The V and J calls here are based on TCRdb, not the publication. For this sample there are about 620,000 distinct CDR3 sequences; around 15% appear just once. 18% of the sample is held by the ten biggest clonotypes.

The meaning of the sample's time point label: newly diagnosed GD, antithyroid drugs for less than 3 months. For both TCR sequencing and RNA sequencing, RNA was extracted from PBMCs using TRIzol. Graves' disease was diagnosed according to American Thyroid Association guidelines. Patients were recruited from an endocrinology department in Xi'an, China. Each patient gave approximately 10 milliliters of peripheral blood, collected in an EDTA anticoagulant tube. Ficoll Paque Plus density gradient separation was used to isolate PBMCs, and no additional T cell sorting was done. RNA quality was checked with an Agilent 2100 Bioanalyzer and agarose gel, and concentration with a NanoDrop 2000. In addition, the sample was reused for a study of T cells in Graves' hyperthyroidism and ophthalmopathy. As the second study states: Stable Graves' hyperthyroidism was defined as the absence of progression to ophthalmopathy over 18 months of follow-up. Hyperthyroidism patients were newly diagnosed, with disease duration under 2 months, and aged 18 to 65 years. Patients with uncontrolled infections, other autoimmune diseases, pregnancy or lactation were excluded. Diagnoses were based on clinical symptoms, serum thyroxine and TRAb, thyroid ultrasound and orbital computed tomography. The first round of RT-PCR for the TCR CDR3 was performed with the HTBI primer set and the Qiagen OneStep RT-PCR kit. Most expanded thyroid clonotypes (frequency above 0.001) were also found in blood, which suggests that blood repertoires may mirror thyroid immune responses. In cross-validation, a model built on a 13 V-J signature told ophthalmopathy apart from stable hyperthyroidism with 85% to 90% sensitivity and approximately 84% specificity, and in testing the same model reached 80%/75%. In validation, progression to ophthalmopathy was predicted by the model with 55% to 71% sensitivity and 72.22% specificity, a median of roughly 6.4 months before onset. To identify distinguishing TCR V-J signatures, a discovery cohort of around 100 patients was used, comprising 40 to 45 with Graves' ophthalmopathy and under 60 with stable Graves' hyperthyroidism. Prospective prediction of ophthalmopathy was tested in an independent validation cohort of approximately 19 hyperthyroidism patients and 17 patients who later progressed to ophthalmopathy. The approximately 100 discovery patients were divided at random into training and test sets in a 7:3 ratio. Thyroid tissue and blood T-cell repertoires from over 5 Graves' hyperthyroidism patients were also compared in the study. Once sampling was done, hyperthyroidism patients were given methimazole at a starting dose of 30 mg daily, whereas ophthalmopathy patients were given high-dose intravenous methylprednisolone. A second multiplex PCR round built the libraries, followed by size selection and purification. Paired-end sequencing of the libraries was performed with 100 bp reads on an Illumina HiSeq2000. Raw data were processed with SOAPnuke, discarding reads with adapters, uncalled bases, mean Phred below 15, or no exact constant-primer or identifier match. High-quality paired reads were merged using COPE v1.2.5, and each unique nucleotide sequence was defined as a clonotype. MiTCR v1.1 was used to align clonotypes to the IMGT TRBV, TRBD and TRBJ reference segments. Analysis was restricted to V-J combinations with a frequency above 0.0001, which covered about 99% of repertoires. The TCS score was defined as F50 (clonal expansion) divided by E x V (chaos), with BLOSUM62-based TCRdist calculated between CDR3 peptides within each V-J. Welch's t-statistics and random forest reduced roughly 500 V-J features to roughly 13, which were used in a naive Bayes classifier (R e1071). Sample size was not statistically predetermined, and investigators were not blinded to group allocation. According to the paper, TCR Vbeta CDR3 sequencing was carried out on 135 peripheral blood samples, which came from under 50 ophthalmopathy, around 74 hyperthyroidism and around 17 progressor patients.

Here the sequenced sample was peripheral blood mononuclear cells (PBMCs), taken at new diagnosis, from a patient treated with antithyroid drugs. The clonotype originates from a woman aged 25 to 39 with Graves disease. Donor details come from another sample of the same person, matched by shared clones.

The CDR3 here reads CASSVWGINYGYTF. The DNA reads as follows: TGTGCCAGCAGCGTCTGGGGGATCAACTATGGCTACACCTTC. The chain employs TRBV7-9 and TRBJ1-2; D gene: possibly TRBD1, on 5 matching bases. Sequences SEHNR (CDR1) and FQNEAQ (CDR2) are obtained from the germline V gene (reference sequence). The CDR3 covers 14 residues, taking in both the cysteine and the phenylalanine. Only the CDR3 DNA is retained, 42 bases long and in frame from the first base. Trimming costs V 5 bases and J 2 bases, and their ends lie 12 bases apart.